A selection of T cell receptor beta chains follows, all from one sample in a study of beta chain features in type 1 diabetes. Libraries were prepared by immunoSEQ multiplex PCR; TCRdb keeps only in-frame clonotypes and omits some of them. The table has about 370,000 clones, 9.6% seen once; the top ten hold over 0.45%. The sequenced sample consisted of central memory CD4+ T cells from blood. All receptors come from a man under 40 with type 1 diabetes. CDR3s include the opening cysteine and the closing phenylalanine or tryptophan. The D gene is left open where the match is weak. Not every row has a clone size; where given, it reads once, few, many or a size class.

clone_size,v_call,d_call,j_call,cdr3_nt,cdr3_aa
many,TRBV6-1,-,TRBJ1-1,TGTGCCAGCAGTGTTCGGGGAGACACTGAAGCTTTCTTT,CASSVRGDTEAFF
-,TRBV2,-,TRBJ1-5,TGTGCCAGCAGCCCGGACAAGGCTCAGCCCCAGCATTTT,CASSPDKAQPQHF
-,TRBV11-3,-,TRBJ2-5,TGTGCCAGCAGCTTAGATACAGAAGAGACCCAGTACTTC,CASSLDTEETQYF
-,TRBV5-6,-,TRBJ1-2,TGTGCCAGCAGCTTTTGGATTCTCAGGGTCTATGGCTACACCTTC,CASSFWILRVYGYTF
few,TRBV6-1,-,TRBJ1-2,TGTGCCAGCAGACACCCCTCGAACGGCTACACCTTC,CASRHPSNGYTF
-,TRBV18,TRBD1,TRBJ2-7,TGTGCCAGCTCCCCGGGACAGGGGGCTAGCGAGCAGTACTTC,CASSPGQGASEQYF
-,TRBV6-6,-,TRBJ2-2,TGTGCCAGCAGGATAGGGCGCACCGGGGAGCTGTTTTTT,CASRIGRTGELFF
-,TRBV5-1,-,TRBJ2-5,TGCGCCAGCAGCTTGTCAGGGAGCTGGGGAGAGACCCAGTACTTC,CASSLSGSWGETQYF
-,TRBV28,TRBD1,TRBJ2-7,TGTGCCAGCAGCCGACAGGGTTTCGCCTACGAGCAGTACTTC,CASSRQGFAYEQYF
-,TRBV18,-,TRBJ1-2,TGTGCCAGCTCACCATCCACGGTTCCCTCCTATGGCTACACCTTC,CASSPSTVPSYGYTF
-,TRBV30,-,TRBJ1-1,TGTGCCTGGAGTGTAAATGGCAGAACGAACACTGAAGCTTTCTTT,CAWSVNGRTNTEAFF
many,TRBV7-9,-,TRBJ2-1,TGTGCCAGCAGCTTACGGACGGCGAACGATGAGCAGTTCTTC,CASSLRTANDEQFF
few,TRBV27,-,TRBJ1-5,TGTGCCAGCAGTTTGTCCCCAGTACAGCCCCAGCATTTT,CASSLSPVQPQHF
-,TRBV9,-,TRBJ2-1,TGTGCCAGCAGCGTAGGATCGGGAGTCCCCTACAATGAGCAGTTCTTC,CASSVGSGVPYNEQFF
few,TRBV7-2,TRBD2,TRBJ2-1,TGTGCCAGCCGGCGGGCTAGCGGGTTATACAATGAGCAGTTCTTC,CASRRASGLYNEQFF
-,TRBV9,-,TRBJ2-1,TGTGCCAGCAGCCTGGGAGGGGGTTCTTACAATGAGCAGTTCTTC,CASSLGGGSYNEQFF
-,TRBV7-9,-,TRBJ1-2,TGTGCCAGCAGCGGACAGTTCTATGGCTACACCTTC,CASSGQFYGYTF
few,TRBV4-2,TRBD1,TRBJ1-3,TGTGCCAGCAGCCAAGGAGGAGACAGGGTCACCATATATTTT,CASSQGGDRVTIYF
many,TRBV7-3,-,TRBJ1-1,TGTGCCAGCAGCTCAGACGGAACTTACACTGAAGCTTTCTTT,CASSSDGTYTEAFF
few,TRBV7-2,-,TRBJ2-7,TGTGCCAGCAGCCTACTAGTCCCCTCCTACGAGCAGTACTTC,CASSLLVPSYEQYF
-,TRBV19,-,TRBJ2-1,TGTGCCAGTAGTATTTGGGGAGAAGGGTACAATGAGCAGTTCTTC,CASSIWGEGYNEQFF
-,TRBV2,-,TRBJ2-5,TGTGCCAGCATCCTAGGCCCGGGGGCTGGGGAGACCCAGTACTTC,CASILGPGAGETQYF
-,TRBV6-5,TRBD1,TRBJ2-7,TGTGCCAGCAGTTACTCGCTGCAGGGGGCTAACTACGAGCAGTACTTC,CASSYSLQGANYEQYF
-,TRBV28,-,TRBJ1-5,TGTGCCAGCAGTTTACCCACAGGGAATCAGCCCCAGCATTTT,CASSLPTGNQPQHF
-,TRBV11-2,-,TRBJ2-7,TGTGCCAGCAGCTTAGGGCTAGCTAACGAGCAGTACTTC,CASSLGLANEQYF
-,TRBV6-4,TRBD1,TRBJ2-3,TGTGCCAGCAGTGACTCCGGGACAGGGGGTAGCACAGATACGCAGTATTTT,CASSDSGTGGSTDTQYF
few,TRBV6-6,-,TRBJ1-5,TGTGCCAGCAGTGGACAGCCAGATAGCAATCAGCCCCAGCATTTT,CASSGQPDSNQPQHF
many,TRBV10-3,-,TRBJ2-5,TGTGCCATCACCAACCGTCGGGGAGAGACCCAGTACTTC,CAITNRRGETQYF
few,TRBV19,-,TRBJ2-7,TGTGCCAGTAGTATAACCGGGCGAAGCTACGAGCAGTACTTC,CASSITGRSYEQYF
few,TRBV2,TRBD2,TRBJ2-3,TGTGCGACTAGCGGAGATAGCACAGATACGCAGTATTTT,CATSGDSTDTQYF
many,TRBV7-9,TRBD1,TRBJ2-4,TGTGCCAGCAGCTCCCAGGGGGCCCTAAACATTCAGTACTTC,CASSSQGALNIQYF
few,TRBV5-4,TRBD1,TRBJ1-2,TGTGCCAGCAGCCTACAGGGGGCGAATGGCTACACCTTC,CASSLQGANGYTF
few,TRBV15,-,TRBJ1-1,TGTGCCACCGTTGCGGGCCCGCCTCTGACCTGGAACACTGAAGCTTTCTTT,CATVAGPPLTWNTEAFF
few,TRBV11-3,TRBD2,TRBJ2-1,TGTGCCAGCAGTCCGACTAGCCGCCGCCTCTCCTACAATGAGCAGTTCTTC,CASSPTSRRLSYNEQFF
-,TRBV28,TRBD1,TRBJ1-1,TGTGCCAGCAGTGGAGGGGACAGGGTAGACACTGAAGCTTTCTTT,CASSGGDRVDTEAFF
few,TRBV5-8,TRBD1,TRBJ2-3,TGTGCCAGCAGCTTTGTACAGGGGATTAGCACAGATACGCAGTATTTT,CASSFVQGISTDTQYF
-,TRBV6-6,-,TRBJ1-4,TGTGCCAGCAGTTACGCCCGGGACATCCAGGATGAAAAACTGTTTTTT,CASSYARDIQDEKLFF
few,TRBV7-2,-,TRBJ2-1,TGTGCCAGCAGCTCATACAGTTTAAGGGCCGCGTTTTACAATGAGCAGTTCTTC,CASSSYSLRAAFYNEQFF
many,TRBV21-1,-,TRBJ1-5,TGTGCCAGCGCGGGACAGTCCAATCAGCCCCAGCATTTT,CASAGQSNQPQHF
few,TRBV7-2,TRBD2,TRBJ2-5,TGTGCCAGCAGCCTTAGAGGGGGACTAGCGGAGCTTGGTGAGACCCAGTACTTC,CASSLRGGLAELGETQYF
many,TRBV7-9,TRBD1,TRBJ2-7,TGTGCCAGCAGCCTCTATGGGACAGGGAGCTACGAGCAGTACTTC,CASSLYGTGSYEQYF
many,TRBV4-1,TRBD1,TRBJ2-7,TGCGCCAGCAGTCCCACAGGGGGCCGAAACGAGCAGTACTTC,CASSPTGGRNEQYF
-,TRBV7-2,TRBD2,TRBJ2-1,TGTGCCAGCAGCTTAGCTAGCGGGGCTACCAGCTCCTACAATGAGCAGTTCTTC,CASSLASGATSSYNEQFF
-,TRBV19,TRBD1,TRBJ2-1,TGTGCCAGTAGGATTGGACAGGACTACAATGAGCAGTTCTTC,CASRIGQDYNEQFF
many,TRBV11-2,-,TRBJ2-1,TGTGCCAGCACCGAGGTGAGGGCATCCTACAATGAGCAGTTCTTC,CASTEVRASYNEQFF
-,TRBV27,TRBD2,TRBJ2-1,TGTGCCAGCAGCCGGACTAGCCTCATGGGTGAGCAGTTCTTC,CASSRTSLMGEQFF
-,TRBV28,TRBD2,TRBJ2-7,TGTGCCAGCAGTCCAGGGACTAGCGGGAGAGTAACCATAAAGCAGTACTTC,CASSPGTSGRVTIKQYF
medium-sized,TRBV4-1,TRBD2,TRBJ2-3,TGCGCCAGCAGCCAAGATTTTTCGGGGGGGAGCACAGATACGCAGTATTTT,CASSQDFSGGSTDTQYF
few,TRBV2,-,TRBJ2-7,TGTGCCAGCAGTCCCTACGAGCAGTACTTC,CASSPYEQYF
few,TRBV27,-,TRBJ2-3,TGTGCCAGCAACCTCCCCTGGGCCGATACGCAGTATTTT,CASNLPWADTQYF
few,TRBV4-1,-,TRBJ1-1,TGCGCCAGCAGATCACATATGAACACTGAAGCTTTCTTT,CASRSHMNTEAFF
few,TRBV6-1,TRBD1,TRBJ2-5,TGTGCCAGCAGGCACAGGGGACAAGAGACCCAGTACTTC,CASRHRGQETQYF
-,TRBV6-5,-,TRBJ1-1,TGTGCCAGCAGTTACGTTATGAACACTGAAGCTTTCTTT,CASSYVMNTEAFF
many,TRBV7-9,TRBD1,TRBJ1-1,TGTGCCAGCAGCCCATGGACAGGAAACACTGAAGCTTTCTTT,CASSPWTGNTEAFF
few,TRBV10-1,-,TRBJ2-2,TGCGCCAGCAAAAGACAGTCGAACACCGGGGAGCTGTTTTTT,CASKRQSNTGELFF
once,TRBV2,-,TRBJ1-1,TGTGCCAGCATGCTGGAAACTGAAGCTTTCTTT,CASMLETEAFF
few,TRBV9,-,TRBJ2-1,TGTGCCAGCAGCGTAGAGGCGAGGAGCCGTTACGACAATGAGCAGTTCTTC,CASSVEARSRYDNEQFF